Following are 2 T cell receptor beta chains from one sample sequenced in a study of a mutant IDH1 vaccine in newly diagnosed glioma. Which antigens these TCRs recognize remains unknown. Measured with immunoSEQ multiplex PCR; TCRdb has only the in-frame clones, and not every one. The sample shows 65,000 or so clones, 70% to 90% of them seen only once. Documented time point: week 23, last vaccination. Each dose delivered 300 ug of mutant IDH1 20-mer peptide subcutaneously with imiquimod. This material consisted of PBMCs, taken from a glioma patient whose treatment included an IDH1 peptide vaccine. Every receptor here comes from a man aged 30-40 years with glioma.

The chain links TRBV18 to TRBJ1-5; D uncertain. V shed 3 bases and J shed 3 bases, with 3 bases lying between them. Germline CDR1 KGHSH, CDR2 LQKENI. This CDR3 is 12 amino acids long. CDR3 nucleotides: TGTGCCAGCTCACCGTCCAATCAGCCCCAGCATTTT. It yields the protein CASSPSNQPQHF.

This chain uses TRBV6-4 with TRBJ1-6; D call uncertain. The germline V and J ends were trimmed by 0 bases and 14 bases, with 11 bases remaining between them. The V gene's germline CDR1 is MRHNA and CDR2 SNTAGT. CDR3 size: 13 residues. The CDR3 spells CASSDSTGSALHF. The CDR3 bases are TGTGCCAGCAGTGACTCGACGGGGAGTGCCCTCCACTTT.